Included here is one T cell receptor (beta chain) sequence, with context. Its antigen is not identified. The data belong to a study of cytomegalovirus exposure and HLA in healthy donors. Study results and caveats: Some TCR beta chains (roughly 160 of them) were listed as cytomegalovirus-associated. Beyond CMV serostatus, there was no information to go on about immune exposure. As a later analysis showed, several of the most significant clusters appeared to be linked to common viral pathogens.

The junction had 1 base not matched to a gene; V was cut back by 4 bases and J by 7 bases. The CDR3 contains 13 residues. CDR1 and CDR2 (germline): MNHEY, SVGAGI. Amplification used 60 Vbeta primers and 13 Jbeta primers. Assay: immunoSEQ multiplex PCR; the TCRdb copy retains only in-frame clones and omits some. The table lists about 75,000 clones, roughly 88% of them singletons. The source is a man in his 70s in good health and CMV-seropositive. The V and J genes are TRBV6-5 and TRBJ1-6, with 7 bases identical to TRBD1. Material for sequencing was PBMCs. CDR3 sequence: CASSSDRNSPLHF. CDR3 bases: TGTGCCAGCAGTTCGGACAGGAATTCACCCCTCCACTTT.